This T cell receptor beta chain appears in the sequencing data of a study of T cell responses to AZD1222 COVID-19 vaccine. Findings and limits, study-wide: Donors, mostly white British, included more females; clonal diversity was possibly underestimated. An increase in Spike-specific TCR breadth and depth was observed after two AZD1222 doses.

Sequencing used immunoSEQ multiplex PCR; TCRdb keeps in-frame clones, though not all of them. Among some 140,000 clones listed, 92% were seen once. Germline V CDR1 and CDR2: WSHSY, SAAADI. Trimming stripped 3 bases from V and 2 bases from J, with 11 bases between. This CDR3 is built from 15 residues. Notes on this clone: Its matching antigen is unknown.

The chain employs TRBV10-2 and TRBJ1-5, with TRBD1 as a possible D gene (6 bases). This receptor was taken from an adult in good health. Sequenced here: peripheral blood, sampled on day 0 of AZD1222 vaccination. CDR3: CASSDLQGGNQPQHF. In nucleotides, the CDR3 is TGCGCCAGCAGTGACCTACAGGGTGGCAATCAGCCCCAGCATTTT.